This T cell receptor beta chain was sequenced for a study of OX40 agonist ivuxolimab in advanced cancers. Study-level information: In three patients, partial responses were observed, one with hepatocellular carcinoma and two with cutaneous melanoma.

Study-wide points: Antigen specificity remained undetermined for the expanded peripheral T cells.

Germline assignment: CDR1 GTSNPN and CDR2 SVGIG (reference sequence). Trimming removed 0 bases from V and 7 bases from J; junction bases left unmatched: 14. CDR3 size: 18 residues. TCRdb's table, derived via immunoSEQ multiplex PCR, lists solely in-frame clones and lacks some. The table includes roughly 41,000 clones, 90% to 95% detected once. A word on this clone: As yet, its antigen is unknown.

The chain couples TRBV30 to TRBJ2-1; 11 positions match TRBD2. Sequenced material: CD4+ or CD8+ T cells sorted from blood, taken in a trial of the OX40 agonist ivuxolimab. This TCR was sampled from an adult with an advanced solid tumor such as melanoma, head and neck, liver or kidney cancer. The CDR3 loop reads CAWSVLLAGDLFGNEQFF. In DNA form, the CDR3 reads TGTGCCTGGAGTGTACTACTAGCGGGAGACCTTTTTGGAAATGAGCAGTTCTTC.